This record looks at one T cell receptor (beta chain) sequence and its context. The antigen remains unidentified. The data stem from a study of identical twins. Findings and caveats of the study: Insertions ran lower in abundant cord blood beta clonotypes, though not in memory repertoires. Model-predicted out-of-frame TCR alpha sharing fell below observed values in monozygotic twins.

The J segment lost 2 bases and the V segment lost 5 bases, leaving 3 bases of the junction unmatched. This CDR3 comprises 16 residues. TCRdb independently ran MiXCR on the 5' RACE reads; one entry per CDR3 protein. The sample lists 1.5 million to 2 million distinct CDR3 sequences, 32% occurring once. Sequenced input: cord blood. The chain uses TRBV12-3 or TRBV12-4 and TRBJ2-3; 14 bases line up with TRBD2. This TCR came from a newborn girl in good health. The CDR3 protein is CASSMGLAGDTDTQYF. The CDR3 bases are TGTGCCAGCAGTATGGGACTAGCGGGAGACACAGATACGCAGTATTTT.